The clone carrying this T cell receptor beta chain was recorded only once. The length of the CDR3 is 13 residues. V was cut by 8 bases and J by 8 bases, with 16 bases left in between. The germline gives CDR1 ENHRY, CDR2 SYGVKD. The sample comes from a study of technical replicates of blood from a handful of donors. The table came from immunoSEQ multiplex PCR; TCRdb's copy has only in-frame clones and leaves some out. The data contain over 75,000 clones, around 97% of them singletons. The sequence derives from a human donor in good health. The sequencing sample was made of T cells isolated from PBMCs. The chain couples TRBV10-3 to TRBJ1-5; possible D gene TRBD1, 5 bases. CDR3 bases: TGTGCCATCTCGATCGGGGGAGGGGAGCCCCAGCATTTT. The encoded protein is CAISIGGGEPQHF.